This T cell receptor beta chain was profiled in a study of regulatory T cells in long-lasting Graves disease. TCR beta libraries were built with iRepertoire HTBI primers and Arm-PCR of CDR3 regions. TCRdb re-analysed the multiplex PCR reads in MiXCR, keeping a single row per CDR3 protein. Here the sample spans 500,000 or so distinct CDR3 sequences, about a sixth being singletons. The ends were cut back, 3 bases at V and 0 bases at J, with 13 bases in the middle. Germline V gives CDR1 MDHEN, CDR2 SYDVKM. CDR3 length: 16 residues. This clonotype was detected many times. Time point here: newly diagnosed GD, antithyroid drugs for less than 3 months. Preparation of the TCR library used RNA extracted from PBMCs. The same specimen was also included in a second study, on T cells in Graves' hyperthyroidism and ophthalmopathy.

The chain links TRBV28 to TRBJ2-3, with D unresolved. The source material was peripheral blood mononuclear cells (PBMCs), sampled at new diagnosis, from a patient treated with antithyroid drugs. The TCR sequence derives from a middle-aged man with Graves disease. CDR3 bases: TGTGCCAGCAGTTTCATTGGCTCATCGAGCACAGATACGCAGTATTTT. Protein product: CASSFIGSSSTDTQYF.